The next 16 T cell receptor beta chains were all read from a single sample in a study of PD-1 blockade in classical Hodgkin lymphoma (dated by TCRdb to 2019 to 2021). The library relied on the immunoSEQ multiplex PCR assay. This immuneACCESS table, as held by TCRdb, lists in-frame sequences with V and J called but not all clones. Of the missing ones, under half trace to an unresolved V gene in checked studies; the others have no known cause. The sample table shows about 41,000 clones, and about 74% are seen once. Of the sample, 20% to 25% falls within the top ten clones. The sample's time point, from its label and the paper: cycle 1 day 1 (C1D1), immediately before nivolumab initiation. Relapse after autologous stem cell transplantation had occurred in all trial patients, and cohorts A, B and C were distinguished by prior brentuximab vedotin exposure. Sequencing used peripheral blood mononuclear cells (PBMCs), obtained at baseline. The receptors shown here come from a human donor with classical Hodgkin lymphoma.

This clone was seen just once. The V gene is TRBV15, the J gene TRBJ2-3, with TRBD2 identical over 11 bases. The V and J ends lost 4 bases and 5 bases, in that order; junction bases with no gene match: 8. Germline lookup yields CDR1 LNHNV and CDR2 YYDKDF (reference sequence). The CDR3 extends over 16 amino acids. This CDR3 is CATSKELAGVGDTQYF. CDR3 sequence (DNA): TGTGCCACCAGCAAAGAACTAGCGGGAGTTGGAGATACGCAGTATTTT.

The chain has TRBV5-6 and TRBJ1-1; D ambiguous. Per germline, CDR1 SGHDT and CDR2 YYEEEE. Trimming pared 5 bases from V and 2 bases from J, leaving 10 bases between. The CDR3 has 13 amino acids. CDR3 nucleotide sequence: TGTGCCAGCAGTTTTACAGCTAACACTGAAGCTTTCTTT. Protein: CASSFTANTEAFF.

Of note for this clone: At one of its ends the junction is not consistent with the germline gene, which may arise from a read error. The chain carries TRBV30 and TRBJ1-1, with D hard to call. In germline, CDR1 is GTSNPN, CDR2 SVGIG (reference sequence). The CDR3 spans 12 residues. The chain's CDR3 is CTWGALGTEAFF. The CDR3 DNA is TGTACCTGGGGAGCCTTGGGCACTGAAGCTTTCTTT.

This chain connects TRBV6-6 to TRBJ2-3, with TRBD1 as a possible D gene (5 bases). The CDR3 is made up of 15 amino acids. Trimming pared 5 bases from V and 2 bases from J, leaving 14 bases between. The germline V gene encodes CDR1 MNHNY and CDR2 SVGAGI (reference sequence). The CDR3, as DNA: TGTGCCAGCAGTCAACTCAGGGCTCCCACAGATACGCAGTATTTT. Its translation is CASSQLRAPTDTQYF.

This clone was detected only once. The chain is built from TRBV6-5 and TRBJ1-1; 9 bases map to TRBD1. This CDR3 is built from 14 residues. J was trimmed by 4 bases and V by 4 bases; bases with no gene match: 4. CDR1 is MNHEY and CDR2 is SVGAGI in the germline V gene. CDR3 protein: CASSSTGGSTEAFF. CDR3 DNA sequence: TGTGCCAGCAGTTCGACAGGGGGGTCCACTGAAGCTTTCTTT.

The chain carries TRBV5-5 and TRBJ1-5; weak D call: TRBD1 (5 bases). From germline, CDR1 is SGHKS and CDR2 YYEKEE (reference sequence). Trimming took off 5 bases at V and 4 bases at J, with 10 bases between the two ends. The CDR3 loop spans 13 amino acids. CDR3 in amino acids: CASRGDVNQPQHF. The CDR3 region has the DNA TGTGCCAGCAGGGGGGACGTGAATCAGCCCCAGCATTTT.

The chain recombines TRBV19 with TRBJ1-5; D perhaps matches TRBD1 (5 bases). V was shortened by 5 bases and J by 6 bases, with 17 bases between the two germline ends. CDR1 LNHDA and CDR2 SQIVND come from the germline V gene (reference sequence). CDR3 size: 15 residues. In DNA form, the CDR3 reads TGTGCCAGTAGTCCGGCGGCGGGGGAATCTCAGCCCCAGCATTTT. Translating it yields CASSPAAGESQPQHF.

The chain uses TRBV2 and TRBJ2-1; the D gene is possibly TRBD1 (5 bases). V shed 7 bases and J shed 6 bases, with 10 bases lying between them. This CDR3 region has 12 residues. Germline lookup yields CDR1 SNHLY and CDR2 FYNNEI. CDR3 nucleotides: TGTGCCAGCACCGCAGACAGCAATGAGCAGTTCTTC. Its translation is CASTADSNEQFF. Together with reference TRBV2 and TRBJ2-1, the CDR3 gives the full variable domain: EPEVTQTPSHQVTQMGQEVILRCVPISNHLYFYWYRQILGQKVEFLVSFYNNEISEKSEIFDDQFSVERPDGSNFTLKIRSTKLEDSAMYFCASTADSNEQFFGPGTRLTVL.

The chain employs TRBV6-5 and TRBJ1-6, with a possible D match to TRBD1 (6 bases). V was pared by 10 bases and J by 10 bases, with 17 bases between. Germline-derived CDR1 and CDR2 are MNHEY and SVGAGI. The CDR3 length is 13 residues. The CDR3 spells CATGRTESSPLHF. The CDR3 DNA sequence: TGTGCCACCGGTAGGACAGAATCATCACCCCTCCACTTT.

This clone was observed once. V and J are TRBV7-8 and TRBJ1-5; possible D gene TRBD1, 5 bases. This CDR3 has 16 residues. Germline assignment: CDR1 SGHVS and CDR2 FQNEAQ. Trimming removed 5 bases from V and 0 bases from J, with 14 bases in between. CDR3 DNA sequence: TGTGCCAGCAGCCCCGGGGACCCTAATAGCAATCAGCCCCAGCATTTT. Its protein product is CASSPGDPNSNQPQHF.

This clone was seen a single time. The rearrangement uses TRBV18 and TRBJ2-1, with TRBD2 identical over 9 bases. J gave up 8 bases and V 3 bases, and 11 bases lay outside the gene matches. Germline values: CDR1 KGHSH, CDR2 LQKENI. The CDR3 totals 16 residues. The chain's CDR3 is CASSPNAGGPLDEQFF. The CDR3 DNA reads as TGTGCCAGCTCACCCAATGCGGGAGGGCCCTTGGATGAGCAGTTCTTC.

The chain carries TRBV30 and TRBJ2-2, with a tentative D call TRBD2 (5 bases). The CDR3 totals 15 residues. Trimming stripped 4 bases from V and 8 bases from J, with 20 bases between. Germline loops: CDR1 GTSNPN, CDR2 SVGIG (reference sequence). CDR3 sequence: CAWTGGDRIRGELFF. The CDR3 DNA sequence: TGTGCCTGGACCGGAGGAGATCGGATTAGGGGGGAGCTGTTTTTT.

Written as DNA, the CDR3 is TGTGCCAGCAGCCCTCGGGCCGGGGCGCAAGGTGAAGCTTTCTTT. It translates to CASSPRAGAQGEAFF. This chain uses TRBV11-1 with TRBJ1-1; D may be TRBD1 (5 bases). The CDR3 extends over 15 amino acids. CDR1 and CDR2 from the germline V gene are SGHAT and FQDESV (reference sequence). V lost 5 bases to trimming and J lost 7 bases, with 20 bases between them.

This sequence joins TRBV6-1 and TRBJ1-1; D perhaps matches TRBD1 (5 bases). The CDR3 is 11 amino acids. Trimming pared 7 bases from V and 6 bases from J, leaving 9 bases between. In germline, CDR1 is MNHNS, CDR2 SASEGT. This CDR3 reads CASTRGSEAFF. As DNA, the CDR3 is TGTGCCAGCACCCGGGGGTCTGAAGCTTTCTTT.

V and J are TRBV7-3 and TRBJ2-3, with D uncertain. Germline values: CDR1 SGHTA, CDR2 FQGTGA. V dropped 5 bases and J dropped 1 base, with 7 bases sitting between them. This CDR3 region has 13 residues. The CDR3 region has the DNA TGTGCCAGCAGCCCTCTTGGCACAGATACGCAGTATTTT. Its protein is CASSPLGTDTQYF. Full variable domain (outside the CDR3, taken from reference TRBV7-3 and TRBJ2-3): GAGVSQTPSNKVTEKGKYVELRCDPISGHTALYWYRQSLGQGPEFLIYFQGTGAADDSGLPNDRFFAVRPEGSVSTLKIQRTERGDSAVYLCASSPLGTDTQYFGPGTRLTVL.

The chain has TRBV4-1 and TRBJ2-7; no reliable D call. The CDR3 runs to 12 residues. Per germline, CDR1 MGHRA and CDR2 YSYEKL. The V and J ends lost 0 bases and 8 bases respectively, with 8 bases between them. The CDR3 nucleotides read TGCGCCAGCAGCCAAGATAGGACCAAGCAGTACTTC. Protein sequence: CASSQDRTKQYF.